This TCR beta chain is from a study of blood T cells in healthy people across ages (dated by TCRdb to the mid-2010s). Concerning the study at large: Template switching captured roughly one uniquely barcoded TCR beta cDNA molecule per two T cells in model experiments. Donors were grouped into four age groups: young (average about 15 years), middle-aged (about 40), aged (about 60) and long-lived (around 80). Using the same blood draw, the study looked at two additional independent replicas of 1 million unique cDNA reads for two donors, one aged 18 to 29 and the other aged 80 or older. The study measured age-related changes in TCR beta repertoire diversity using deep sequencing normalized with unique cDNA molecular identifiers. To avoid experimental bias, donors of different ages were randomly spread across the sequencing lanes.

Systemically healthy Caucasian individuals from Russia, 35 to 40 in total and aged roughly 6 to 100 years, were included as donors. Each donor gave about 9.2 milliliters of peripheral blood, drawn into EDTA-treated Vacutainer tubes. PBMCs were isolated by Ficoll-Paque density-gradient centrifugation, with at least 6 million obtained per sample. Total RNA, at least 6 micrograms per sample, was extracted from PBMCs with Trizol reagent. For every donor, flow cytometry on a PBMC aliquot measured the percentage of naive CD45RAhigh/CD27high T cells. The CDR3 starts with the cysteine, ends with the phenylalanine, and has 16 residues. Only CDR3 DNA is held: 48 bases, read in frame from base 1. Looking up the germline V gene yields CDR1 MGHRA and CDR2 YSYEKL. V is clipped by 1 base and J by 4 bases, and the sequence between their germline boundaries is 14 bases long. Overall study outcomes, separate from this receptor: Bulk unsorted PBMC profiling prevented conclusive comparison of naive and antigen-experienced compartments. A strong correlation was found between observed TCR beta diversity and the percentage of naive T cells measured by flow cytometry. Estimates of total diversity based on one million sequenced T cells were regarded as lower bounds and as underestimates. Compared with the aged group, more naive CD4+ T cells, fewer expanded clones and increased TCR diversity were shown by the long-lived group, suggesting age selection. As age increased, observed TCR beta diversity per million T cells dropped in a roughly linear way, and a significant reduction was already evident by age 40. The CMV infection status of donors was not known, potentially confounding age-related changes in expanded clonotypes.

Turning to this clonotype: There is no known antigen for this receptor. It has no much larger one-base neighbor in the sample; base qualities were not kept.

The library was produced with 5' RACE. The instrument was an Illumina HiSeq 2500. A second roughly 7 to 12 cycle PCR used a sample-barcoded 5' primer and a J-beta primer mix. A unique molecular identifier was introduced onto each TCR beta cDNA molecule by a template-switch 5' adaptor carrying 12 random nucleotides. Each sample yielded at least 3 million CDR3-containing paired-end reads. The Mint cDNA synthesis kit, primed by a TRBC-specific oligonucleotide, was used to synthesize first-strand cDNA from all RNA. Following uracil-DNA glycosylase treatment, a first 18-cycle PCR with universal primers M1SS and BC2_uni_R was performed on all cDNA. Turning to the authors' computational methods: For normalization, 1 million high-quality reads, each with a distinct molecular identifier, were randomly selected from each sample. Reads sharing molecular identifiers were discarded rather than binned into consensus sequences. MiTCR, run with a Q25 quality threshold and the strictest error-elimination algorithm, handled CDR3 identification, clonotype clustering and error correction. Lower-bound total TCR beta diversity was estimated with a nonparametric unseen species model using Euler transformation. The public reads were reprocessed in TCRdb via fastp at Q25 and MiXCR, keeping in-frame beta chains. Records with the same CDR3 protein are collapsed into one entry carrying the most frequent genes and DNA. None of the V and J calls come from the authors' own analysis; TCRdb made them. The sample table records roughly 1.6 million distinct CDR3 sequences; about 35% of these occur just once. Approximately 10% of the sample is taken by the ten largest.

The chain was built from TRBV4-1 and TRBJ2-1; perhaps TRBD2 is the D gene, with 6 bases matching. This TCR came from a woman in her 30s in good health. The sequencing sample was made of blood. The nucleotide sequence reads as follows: TGCGCCAGCAGCCAAGCGGATAGCGGCCGATACAATGAGCAGTTCTTC. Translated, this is CASSQADSGRYNEQFF.